The 11 T cell receptor beta chains given below trace back to one sample, sequenced in a study of tissue-resident memory T cells in lung cancer. General observations from the study: A single dominant clonotype averaged about 20% of tissue-resident memory T cells, suggesting tumor antigen-specific expansion.

TCR sequencing libraries incorporated unique molecular identifiers. TCRdb analysed the reads with MiXCR anew, one entry per CDR3 protein. The repertoire includes several hundred distinct CDR3 sequences, more than 20% of them detected once, and roughly 40% sits in the top ten. These receptors' antigens are unknown. Sorting of CD8+ T cells was based on CD103 expression. Sequencing was performed on CD103+ CD8+ T cells from lung tumor tissue. These TCRs come from a human donor with treatment-naive lung cancer (subtype not recorded).

CDR3 DNA: TGTGCCAGCTCACGGACAGGGTACTACAATGAGCAGTTCTTC. Its protein is CASSRTGYYNEQFF. V gene TRBV18 combines with J gene TRBJ2-1; 8 bases map to TRBD1. V trimming: 4 bases; J trimming: 3 bases; junction bases outside the gene matches: 2. The germline CDR1 and CDR2 sequences are KGHSH and LQKENI. The CDR3 extends over 14 amino acids.

The chain employs TRBV19 and TRBJ1-4, with a tentative D call TRBD1 (5 bases). The CDR3 length is 14 residues. Trimming stripped 5 bases from V and 4 bases from J, with 11 bases between. Germline V lookup: CDR1 LNHDA, CDR2 SQIVND (reference sequence). This CDR3 is CASSHRDGNEKLFF. The CDR3 nucleotides are TGTGCCAGTAGTCACCGGGACGGTAATGAAAAACTGTTTTTT.

In its sample, this clonotype was seen once. A far larger clone is a single base away, which makes a read error likely. This CDR3 reads CTISESIGYEQYF. DNA of the CDR3: TGTACCATCAGTGAGTCGATAGGGTACGAGCAGTACTTC. This chain joins TRBV7-9 and TRBJ2-7, with D unresolved. The germline CDR1 and CDR2 sequences are SEHNR and FQNEAQ (reference sequence). The CDR3 is 13 residues long. The full variable domain, in which reference TRBV7-9 and TRBJ2-7 provide the parts outside the CDR3, is DTGVSQNPRHKITKRGQNVTFRCDPISEHNRLYWYRQTLGQGPEFLTYFQNEAQLEKSRLLSDRFSAERPKGSFSTLEIQRTEQGDSAMYLCTISESIGYEQYFGPGTRLTVT.

Only one count was recorded for this clonotype. A read error may account for a junction end that differs from germline. The V gene is TRBV20-1, the J gene TRBJ1-1; D is uncertain. The V gene's germline CDR1 is DFQATT and CDR2 SNEGSKA (reference sequence). This CDR3 has 13 amino acids. CDR3 nucleotide sequence: TGCAGTGCTAGGCCGTTGGGGAACACTGAAGCTGTCTTT. This sequence encodes CSARPLGNTEAVF.

J is TRBJ1-1 and V is TRBV29-1; no firm D call. The CDR3 is 10 residues long. V lost 3 bases and J lost 13, with 12 bases in between. Germline V gives CDR1 SQVTM, CDR2 ANQGSEA. CDR3 coding DNA: TGCAGCGTTGAGGAAAGGGAGCTTTTCTTT. Translation gives CSVEERELFF.

In its sample, this clonotype ranks as large. V and J are TRBV7-2 and TRBJ2-3, with 7 bases identical to TRBD2. J was trimmed by 3 bases and V by 2 bases; bases with no gene match: 5. This CDR3 region has 15 residues. CDR1 and CDR2 from the germline V gene are SGHTA and FQGNSA. The CDR3 here is CASSLSEGGTDTQYF. For the CDR3, the DNA is TGTGCCAGCAGCTTATCGGAGGGAGGGACAGATACGCAGTATTTT.

This clonotype is termed large. The gene calls are TRBV27 and TRBJ2-5; 7 bases align to TRBD1. V was clipped by 4 bases and J by 5 bases; unmatched bases: 4. Germline CDR1 and CDR2: MNHEY and SMNVEV (reference sequence). This CDR3 comprises 13 residues. The CDR3 DNA sequence: TGTGCCAGCAGTTCGACAGGGTGGGAGACCCAGTACTTC. This translates into CASSSTGWETQYF.

In its sample, this clonotype ranks as medium-sized. V gene TRBV7-6 combines with J gene TRBJ2-1, with a weak D call TRBD2 (5 bases). Germline values: CDR1 SGHVS, CDR2 FNYEAQ. V was pared by 8 bases and J by 0 bases, with 14 bases between. The CDR3 covers 15 residues. As DNA, the CDR3 is TGTGCCAGCGGGCCTACTAGTGACTCCTACAATGAGCAGTTCTTC. Its translation: CASGPTSDSYNEQFF. Full variable domain (remainder filled in from reference TRBV7-6 and TRBJ2-1): GAGVSQSPRYKVTKRGQDVALRCDPISGHVSLYWYRQALGQGPEFLTYFNYEAQQDKSGLPNDRFSAERPEGSISTLTIQRTEQRDSAMYRCASGPTSDSYNEQFFGPGTRLTVL.

On this clonotype: The likely explanation is a read error, given a far larger clone one base away. Here the CDR3 DNA reads TGTGCCAGCAGCCCTCCTAGGGCAGCGACGCAGTTCTTC. The encoded protein is CASSPPRAATQFF. The V and J genes are TRBV3-1 and TRBJ2-1; D is unresolved. V lost 4 bases and J 12 bases, leaving 16 bases between the germline ends. Germline V gene lookup returns CDR1 LGHDT and CDR2 YNNKEL (reference sequence). The CDR3 loop spans 13 amino acids.

This clonotype rates as large. The gene calls are TRBV7-2 and TRBJ1-1; D uncertain. The CDR3 runs 15 residues. Per germline, CDR1 SGHTA and CDR2 FQGNSA. The V gene lost 0 bases and the J gene lost 0 bases, with 8 bases spanning the gap. The CDR3 DNA reads as TGTGCCAGCAGCTTAGCAGCGGCGATGAACACTGAAGCTTTCTTT. Protein sequence: CASSLAAAMNTEAFF.

The rearrangement links TRBV18 to TRBJ2-7; 10 nucleotides align to TRBD1. The J segment lost 4 bases and the V segment lost 5 bases, leaving 5 bases of the junction unmatched. The CDR3 sequence is 14 residues long. The germline V gene has CDR1 KGHSH and CDR2 LQKENI. Here the CDR3 DNA reads TGTGCCAGCTCAGGCCGGGACAGGGGTTACGAGCAGTACTTC. This gives the protein CASSGRDRGYEQYF.